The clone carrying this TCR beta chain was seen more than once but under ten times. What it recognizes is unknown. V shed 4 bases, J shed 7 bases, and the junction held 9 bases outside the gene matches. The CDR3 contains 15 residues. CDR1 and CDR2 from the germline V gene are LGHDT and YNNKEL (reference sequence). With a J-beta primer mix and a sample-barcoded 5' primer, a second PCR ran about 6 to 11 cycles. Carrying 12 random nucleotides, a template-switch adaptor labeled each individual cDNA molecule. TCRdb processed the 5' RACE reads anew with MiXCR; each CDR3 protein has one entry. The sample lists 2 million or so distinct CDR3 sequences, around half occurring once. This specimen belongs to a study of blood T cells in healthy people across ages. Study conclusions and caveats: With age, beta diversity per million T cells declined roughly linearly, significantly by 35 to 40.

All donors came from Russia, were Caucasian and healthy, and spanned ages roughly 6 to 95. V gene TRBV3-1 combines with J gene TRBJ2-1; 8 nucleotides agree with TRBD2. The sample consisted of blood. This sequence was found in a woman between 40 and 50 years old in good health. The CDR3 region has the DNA TGTGCCAGCAGCCCATCGGGGGGGCCGGGAAATGAGCAGTTCTTC. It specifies CASSPSGGPGNEQFF.